This entry describes one T cell receptor (beta chain). This sample was included in a study of blood T cell repertoires in COVID-19. Looking at the study overall: The study drew acute and convalescent COVID-19 samples from the United States, Italy and Spain.

Per germline, CDR1 GTSNPN and CDR2 SVGIG (reference sequence). The junction had 9 bases not matched to a gene; V was cut back by 4 bases and J by 3 bases. The CDR3 is 14 residues long. Within 2 weeks before study entry, exposed participants met a COVID-19 case. The data were produced by immunoSEQ multiplex PCR, yet TCRdb's version contains in-frame clones alone and is incomplete. The sample has about 270,000 clones, approximately 89% seen once; the top ten hold 2.5% to 3%. Specimen: PBMCs or T cells enriched from blood (not recorded which). The V call is TRBV30, the J call TRBJ2-7; 7 bases are shared with TRBD2. The sequence was obtained from a man aged 40-49 years who had been exposed to COVID-19. The CDR3 reads CAWNVAGRGYEQYF. CDR3 bases: TGTGCCTGGAACGTGGCAGGGAGGGGCTACGAGCAGTACTTC.